This is a list of T cell receptor beta chains from one sample in a study of blood T cell repertoires in COVID-19. Assay used: immunoSEQ multiplex PCR; TCRdb lists only in-frame clones, some missing. Here the sample spans 130,000 to 150,000 clones, roughly 84% being singletons. The sequencing input was peripheral blood. These receptors all stem from a human donor in a cohort sampled during active COVID-19. CDR3s include the opening cysteine and the closing phenylalanine or tryptophan. D genes are given only for firm matches. Clone size is stated in some rows and not others, as once, few, many or a class when expanded.

V	J	size	D	CDR3	DNA
TRBV9	TRBJ1-2	once	NA	CASSGDIGGYTF	TGTGCCAGCAGCGGGGACATAGGGGGCTACACCTTC
TRBV6-4	TRBJ2-3	NA	TRBD2	CASSERGGLDTQYF	TGTGCCAGCAGTGAACGGGGGGGCCTGGATACGCAGTATTTT
TRBV19	TRBJ1-5	NA	NA	CATWGRTVGNQPQHF	TGTGCCACTTGGGGCAGAACGGTAGGCAATCAGCCCCAGCATTTT
TRBV7-8	TRBJ2-1	NA	NA	CASSKETGREQFF	TGTGCCAGCAGCAAAGAAACAGGGCGTGAGCAGTTCTTC
TRBV28	TRBJ1-4	NA	NA	CASSRTANEKLFF	TGTGCCAGCAGTCGGACAGCAAATGAAAAACTGTTTTTT
TRBV5-1	TRBJ2-5	NA	TRBD2	CASSPGTSLVGETQYF	TGCGCCAGCAGCCCCGGGACTAGCCTTGTGGGAGAGACCCAGTACTTC
TRBV11-2	TRBJ2-3	NA	NA	CASSDGSGGLTDTQYF	TGTGCCAGCAGCGATGGGTCTGGGGGCCTCACAGATACGCAGTATTTT
TRBV7-2	TRBJ1-3	NA	NA	CASSFFTGSSGNTIYF	TGTGCCAGCAGCTTTTTTACAGGGAGTTCTGGAAACACCATATATTTT
TRBV27	TRBJ2-2	NA	TRBD2	CASTSLGGGAPGELFF	TGTGCCAGCACCTCGCTGGGCGGGGGGGCCCCCGGGGAGCTGTTTTTT
TRBV19	TRBJ2-3	NA	TRBD2	CASSGLAGAVQYF	TGTGCCAGTAGTGGCCTAGCGGGGGCTGTGCAGTATTTT
TRBV5-1	TRBJ1-2	NA	NA	CASRSNSNYGYTF	TGCGCCAGCAGGTCAAATTCTAACTATGGCTACACCTTC
TRBV10-3	TRBJ2-5	NA	TRBD1	CAISERTGDPETQYF	TGTGCCATCAGTGAGAGAACAGGGGACCCAGAGACCCAGTACTTC
TRBV10-3	TRBJ2-3	NA	TRBD2	CAISPGLAGGTDTQYF	TGTGCCATCAGTCCCGGACTAGCGGGGGGCACAGATACGCAGTATTTT
TRBV5-6	TRBJ1-1	NA	NA	CASSLGTVNTEAFF	TGTGCCAGCAGCCTTGGGACTGTGAACACTGAAGCTTTCTTT
TRBV5-4	TRBJ1-6	NA	TRBD1	CASSLDGTGNSPLHF	TGTGCCAGCAGCTTGGATGGGACAGGGAATTCACCCCTCCACTTT
TRBV5-1	TRBJ2-1	few	NA	CASMDSGDNEQFF	TGCGCCAGCATGGATAGCGGCGACAATGAGCAGTTCTTC
TRBV6-5	TRBJ2-1	NA	NA	CASTPPGLSYNEQFF	TGTGCCAGCACCCCCCCAGGGCTATCCTACAATGAGCAGTTCTTC
TRBV3-1/TRBV3-2	TRBJ1-5	many	NA	CASSDRFSNQPQHF	TGTGCCAGCAGCGACAGGTTTAGCAATCAGCCCCAGCATTTT
TRBV5-1	TRBJ2-3	NA	NA	CASSLSLGEKHTQYF	TGCGCCAGCAGCTTGAGTCTGGGAGAAAAACATACGCAGTATTTT
TRBV5-1	TRBJ2-2	NA	TRBD2	CASSLGSGGLANTGELFF	TGCGCCAGCAGCTTGGGTAGCGGGGGGCTCGCGAACACCGGGGAGCTGTTTTTT
TRBV28	TRBJ2-1	NA	NA	CASSLVEGYNEQFF	TGTGCCAGCAGTTTAGTGGAGGGCTACAATGAGCAGTTCTTC
TRBV11-3	TRBJ1-2	NA	NA	CASSGQGVWGYTF	TGTGCCAGCAGCGGACAAGGAGTGTGGGGCTACACCTTC
TRBV19	TRBJ1-2	NA	NA	CASSVAGSNYGYTF	TGTGCCAGTAGTGTAGCGGGTTCTAACTATGGCTACACCTTC
TRBV4-3	TRBJ2-1	NA	NA	CASSQDFADNEQFF	TGCGCCAGCAGCCAAGATTTCGCGGACAATGAGCAGTTCTTC
TRBV23-1	TRBJ1-5	few	TRBD1	CASRGGGGREYSNQPQHF	TGCGCCAGCCGGGGAGGAGGGGGCCGAGAATATAGCAATCAGCCCCAGCATTTT
TRBV5-1	TRBJ1-2	NA	NA	CASSLESRVRSNYGYTF	TGCGCCAGCAGCTTAGAGAGCAGGGTGAGGAGCAACTATGGCTACACCTTC
TRBV30	TRBJ1-3	NA	NA	CAWRTGSSGNTIYF	TGTGCCTGGAGGACAGGAAGCTCTGGAAACACCATATATTTT
TRBV7-8	TRBJ1-6	NA	NA	CASSTGGGGGNSPLHF	TGTGCCAGCAGCACGGGGGGCGGAGGCGGTAATTCACCCCTCCACTTT
TRBV10-1	TRBJ1-1	once	TRBD1	CASSESTGGGTEAFF	TGCGCCAGCAGTGAGTCGACAGGGGGGGGCACTGAAGCTTTCTTT
TRBV11-2	TRBJ2-7	NA	TRBD1	CASSLVPGQGHPRDF	TGTGCCAGCAGCTTAGTACCGGGACAGGGTCACCCGAGAGACTTC
TRBV19	TRBJ2-5	NA	NA	CASTQGTGETQYF	TGTGCGTCGACACAGGGTACAGGGGAGACCCAGTACTTC
TRBV5-5	TRBJ2-7	NA	NA	CASSLGLHSYEQYF	TGTGCCAGCAGCTTGGGACTGCACTCCTACGAGCAGTACTTC
TRBV28	TRBJ1-5	NA	TRBD1	CATWTGISNQPQHF	TGTGCCACCTGGACAGGAATAAGCAATCAGCCCCAGCATTTT
TRBV6-5	TRBJ1-6	NA	NA	CASNSNSRGPSPLHF	TGTGCCAGCAACAGCAACAGCAGGGGACCTTCACCCCTCCACTTT
TRBV12-3/TRBV12-4	TRBJ2-4	NA	TRBD1	CASRTGHIQYF	TGTGCCAGCAGGACAGGGCACATTCAGTACTTC
TRBV18	TRBJ2-6	NA	NA	CASSPRESGANVLTF	TGTGCCAGCTCACCACGTGAGTCTGGGGCCAACGTCCTGACTTTC
TRBV7-6	TRBJ1-6	NA	NA	CASSLGAGRSSSPLHF	TGTGCCAGCAGCTTAGGCGCCGGCAGGTCGAGTTCACCCCTCCACTTT
TRBV30	TRBJ2-7	NA	NA	CAWDSGLGYEQYF	TGTGCCTGGGACTCCGGGTTAGGCTACGAGCAGTACTTC
TRBV19	TRBJ1-5	NA	TRBD1	CASSNDRGGNQPQHF	TGTGCCAGTAGTAACGACAGGGGGGGCAATCAGCCCCAGCATTTT
TRBV5-4	TRBJ2-5	NA	NA	CASSSYSTRETQYF	TGTGCCAGCAGCTCCTACAGTACCAGGGAGACCCAGTACTTC
TRBV19	TRBJ1-2	once	TRBD1	CASRDRGSYGYTF	TGTGCCAGTAGGGACAGGGGCAGCTATGGCTACACCTTC
TRBV7-2	TRBJ2-7	NA	TRBD1	CASSFGAGGYEQYF	TGTGCCAGCAGCTTCGGAGCAGGGGGCTACGAGCAGTACTTC
TRBV7-9	TRBJ2-1	NA	NA	CASSYNRGNEQFF	TGTGCCAGCAGCTACAACCGAGGGAATGAGCAGTTCTTC
TRBV11-3	TRBJ2-1	NA	TRBD2	CASSLEGLAGGNEQFF	TGTGCCAGCAGCTTAGAAGGGTTAGCGGGGGGGAATGAGCAGTTCTTC
TRBV11-2	TRBJ2-7	few	TRBD1	CASSVDRGIYEQYF	TGTGCCAGCAGCGTTGACAGGGGGATCTACGAGCAGTACTTC
TRBV4-2	TRBJ1-1	NA	NA	CASSQSTGSMNTEAFF	TGTGCCAGCAGCCAATCTACCGGGAGCATGAACACTGAAGCTTTCTTT
TRBV19	TRBJ1-5	NA	TRBD1	CASKSVAGMGQLQHF	TGTGCCAGCAAATCGGTGGCAGGGATGGGACAGCTCCAGCATTTT
TRBV15	TRBJ1-2	NA	TRBD1	CATSRQQGSGGYTF	TGTGCCACCAGCAGACAACAGGGGAGTGGTGGCTACACCTTC
TRBV5-4	TRBJ2-1	NA	TRBD1	CASSLGQGEFREQFF	TGTGCCAGCAGTTTAGGACAGGGGGAGTTTCGTGAGCAGTTCTTC
TRBV6-5	TRBJ1-3	NA	NA	CASSRDSGNTIYF	TGTGCCAGCAGCAGGGACTCTGGAAACACCATATATTTT